A single sample gave rise to the 26 T cell receptor beta chains below, sequenced in a study of shared clonotypes between healthy human individuals. Assay: immunoSEQ multiplex PCR; the TCRdb copy retains only in-frame clones and omits some. Of roughly 2.2 million clones listed, less than 95% are singletons. Sequenced material: naive CD4+ T cells from PBMCs. Stated subset: CD45RA+ positively selected. Receptor source: a man aged 18-30 years in good health. Some clones in this sample may be carry-over from other donors' samples.

This clone was counted once. The V and J genes are TRBV7-9 and TRBJ2-6; D is undetermined. Germline V gives CDR1 SEHNR, CDR2 FQNEAQ (reference sequence). With 1 base removed from V and 0 bases from J, the gap between germline ends came to 7 bases. This CDR3 is 16 amino acids long. The CDR3 DNA reads as TGTGCCAGCAGCTTAGGTTCCGTCTCTGGGGCCAACGTCCTGACTTTC. This sequence encodes CASSLGSVSGANVLTF.

The chain carries TRBV21-1 and TRBJ2-3; the table gives TRBD2 as D, unverified against the DNA. TRBV21-1 is a documented pseudogene. The CDR3 covers 17 residues. Written as DNA, the CDR3 is TGTGCCAGCAGCACCCTATTTAGCGGGACTAGCACAGATACGCAGTATTTT. This codes for CASSTLFSGTSTDTQYF.

This clone was seen only once. The chain employs TRBV25-1 and TRBJ2-2; 7 positions match TRBD2. V lost 5 bases and J lost 4; bases outside the gene matches: 4. Germline assignment: CDR1 MGHDK and CDR2 SYGVNS. There are 14 residues in the CDR3. The CDR3 sequence is CASSRAGATGELFF. DNA of the CDR3: TGTGCCAGCAGTCGTGCGGGAGCCACCGGGGAGCTGTTTTTT.

The rearrangement uses TRBV30 and TRBJ1-4, with D hard to call. The V and J ends lost 2 bases and 0 bases respectively, with 10 bases between them. Germline assignment: CDR1 GTSNPN and CDR2 SVGIG (reference sequence). The CDR3 covers 15 residues. The CDR3 bases are TGTGCCTGGAGTATCCCGGTTGCAACTAATGAAAAACTGTTTTTT. Amino acid sequence: CAWSIPVATNEKLFF.

The gene calls are TRBV7-8 and TRBJ2-1; D is possibly TRBD2 (5 bases). This CDR3 has 17 amino acids. V was trimmed by 5 bases and J by 2 bases, leaving 19 bases between them. The germline CDR1 and CDR2 sequences are SGHVS and FQNEAQ. In DNA, the CDR3 is TGTGCCAGCAGCAACCGGGCCCCGGAGAGGGCCTACAATGAGCAGTTCTTC. Translating gives CASSNRAPERAYNEQFF.

The V and J genes are TRBV6-5 and TRBJ2-6, with D uncertain. CDR3 length: 15 residues. The germline V gene encodes CDR1 MNHEY and CDR2 SVGAGI. V lost 4 bases and J 4 bases, leaving 11 bases between the germline ends. For the CDR3, the DNA is TGTGCCAGCAGTTCTGGAGCCCTCGGGGCCAACGTCCTGACTTTC. As protein: CASSSGALGANVLTF.

This chain connects TRBV25-1 to TRBJ2-7; the match to TRBD2 covers 9 bases. V shed 3 bases and J 2 bases; nucleotides not matched to a gene: 2. CDR3 length: 14 amino acids. In germline, CDR1 is MGHDK, CDR2 SYGVNS. The CDR3 is CASSDSGGTYEQYF. CDR3 bases: TGTGCCAGCAGTGATAGCGGGGGCACCTACGAGCAGTACTTC.

In this sample, this clone turned up once. The chain combines TRBV9 with TRBJ2-5; possible D gene TRBD1, 6 bases. The CDR3 is 13 amino acids. Germline CDR1 is SGDLS and CDR2 is YYNGEE. The V end lost 1 base, the J end lost 4 bases, and 8 bases lay between the germline ends. The CDR3: CASSVTGTETQYF. In DNA, the CDR3 is TGTGCCAGCAGCGTAACAGGGACAGAGACCCAGTACTTC. Full variable domain (remainder filled in from reference TRBV9 and TRBJ2-5): DSGVTQTPKHLITATGQRVTLRCSPRSGDLSVYWYQQSLDQGLQFLIQYYNGEERAKGNILERFSAQQFPDLHSELNLSSLELGDSALYFCASSVTGTETQYFGPGTRLLVL.

The chain has TRBV28 and TRBJ1-5; D remains ambiguous. The CDR3 covers 12 residues. Germline-derived CDR1 and CDR2 are MDHEN and SYDVKM. V shed 6 bases and J shed 8 bases, with 11 bases lying between them. CDR3 in amino acids: CASRLIGKPQHF. The CDR3 DNA is TGTGCCAGCAGACTCATCGGTAAGCCCCAGCATTTT.

Remarks on this clone: Different DNA sequences within this sample yield the same CDR3. V gene TRBV29-1 combines with J gene TRBJ2-4; tentatively, D is TRBD2 (5 bases). The length of the CDR3 is 14 residues. Germline lookup yields CDR1 SQVTM and CDR2 ANQGSEA. Deletions cut 6 bases from V and 0 bases from J, with 12 bases between. CDR3 sequence reads: CSVQAVLAKNIQYF. CDR3 sequence (DNA): TGCAGCGTCCAAGCGGTACTAGCCAAAAACATTCAGTACTTC.

This chain uses TRBV5-1 with TRBJ2-1, with TRBD2 matching over 7 bases. Unmatched junction bases numbered 15, after V lost 7 bases and J lost 5 bases. The germline gives CDR1 SGHRS, CDR2 YFSETQ. The CDR3 has 16 amino acids. CDR3 residues: CASSRTQLRGDNEQFF. The CDR3 DNA reads TGCGCCAGCTCAAGGACTCAGCTCCGGGGGGACAATGAGCAGTTCTTC.

The V and J genes are TRBV6-5 and TRBJ1-2; D remains ambiguous. V lost 5 bases to trimming and J lost 0 bases, with 7 bases between them. Germline-derived CDR1 and CDR2 are MNHEY and SVGAGI. The CDR3 is made up of 13 amino acids. Here the CDR3 DNA reads TGTGCCAGCAGTACTGGGTCTAACTATGGCTACACCTTC. Translation gives CASSTGSNYGYTF.

This chain connects TRBV5-6 to TRBJ2-2; D is possibly TRBD1 (6 bases). Trimming shortened V by 3 bases and J by 6 bases, and 18 bases separated the two germline ends. The CDR3 sequence is 16 residues long. Germline assignment: CDR1 SGHDT and CDR2 YYEEEE. The CDR3 bases are TGTGCCAGCAGCTGGTTGGTTACAGGGACGTCCGGGGAGCTGTTTTTT. Protein product: CASSWLVTGTSGELFF.

About this clone itself: Additional DNA sequences in this sample encode the identical CDR3. The chain is built from TRBV6-5 and TRBJ2-7; 9 positions match TRBD2. J gave up 4 bases and V 0 bases, and 4 bases lay outside the gene matches. The CDR3 sequence is 15 residues long. CDR1 is MNHEY, CDR2 SVGAGI, per germline. As DNA, the CDR3 is TGTGCCAGCAGTTACTCTAGCGGGAGACCTTACGAGCAGTACTTC. This encodes CASSYSSGRPYEQYF.

The rearrangement links TRBV4-1 to TRBJ1-1; 7 nucleotides agree with TRBD1. After removal of 3 bases from V and 5 bases from J, the junction contained 6 bases not matched to a gene. The CDR3 has 14 residues. Germline-derived CDR1 and CDR2 are MGHRA and YSYEKL. The CDR3, as DNA: TGCGCCAGCAGCCAGGCAGGGGGGGCTACTGAAGCTTTCTTT. It yields the protein CASSQAGGATEAFF.

The chain has TRBV18 and TRBJ2-1, with TRBD2 identical over 10 bases. Germline CDR1 KGHSH, CDR2 LQKENI. The CDR3 runs 15 residues. V was clipped by 5 bases and J by 4 bases; unmatched bases: 5. The DNA for the CDR3 is TGTGCCAGCTCAGCCGGGACTAGCGCTTACAATGAGCAGTTCTTC. It is translated as CASSAGTSAYNEQFF.

This sequence joins TRBV2 and TRBJ1-1; weak D call: TRBD1 (5 bases). The CDR3 loop spans 13 amino acids. V gave up 1 base and J gave up 7 bases, with 10 bases separating them. CDR1 and CDR2 from the germline V gene are SNHLY and FYNNEI. The CDR3 DNA reads as TGTGCCAGCAGTGAAGAAACAGGAAATGAAGCTTTCTTT. Protein sequence: CASSEETGNEAFF.

This clone was seen only once. The chain couples TRBV30 to TRBJ1-1, with D possibly TRBD1 on 5 matching bases. V dropped 3 bases and J dropped 0 bases, with 8 bases sitting between them. Germline CDR1 reads GTSNPN; CDR2 reads SVGIG (reference sequence). The length of the CDR3 is 13 residues. The CDR3 region is CAWREQVNTEAFF. The CDR3, as DNA: TGTGCCTGGAGAGAACAGGTGAACACTGAAGCTTTCTTT.

The count of this clone is one. J is TRBJ1-1 and V is TRBV27; D unclear. V shed 6 bases and J shed 0 bases, with 17 bases lying between them. The CDR3 runs 16 residues. Germline assignment: CDR1 MNHEY and CDR2 SMNVEV (reference sequence). CDR3 residues: CASSRLRETVNTEAFF. In DNA, the CDR3 is TGTGCCAGCAGCCGATTGCGGGAAACGGTGAACACTGAAGCTTTCTTT.

The rearrangement joins TRBV7-3 to TRBJ2-1, with a weak D call TRBD2 (6 bases). There are 13 residues in the CDR3. Trimming removed 8 bases at V and 7 bases at J, with 15 bases between. In germline, CDR1 is SGHTA, CDR2 FQGTGA. The CDR3 region has the DNA TGTGCCAGCGCGGGACCAGGGTCGAATGAGCAGTTCTTC. Encoded protein: CASAGPGSNEQFF.

The rearrangement uses TRBV14 and TRBJ2-7; perhaps TRBD1 as D (5 bases). V gave up 2 bases and J gave up 10 bases, with 12 bases separating them. This CDR3 has 12 residues. The germline gives CDR1 SGHDN, CDR2 FVKESK. CDR3 amino acids: CASSQSTEAQYF. CDR3 nucleotides: TGTGCCAGCAGCCAATCGACAGAAGCACAGTACTTC.

This sequence joins TRBV5-8 and TRBJ2-1; D is unresolved. The germline gives CDR1 SGHTS, CDR2 YDEGEE. Trimming removed 0 bases at V and 9 bases at J, with 7 bases between. This CDR3 spans 12 amino acids. The CDR3 bases are TGTGCCAGCAGCTTGGTTAGAGCTGAGCAGTTCTTC. It yields the protein CASSLVRAEQFF.

The count of this clone is one. The gene calls are TRBV7-9 and TRBJ2-5; 9 nucleotides align to TRBD1. Looked up from germline, CDR1 is SEHNR and CDR2 is FQNEAQ (reference sequence). This CDR3 spans 15 amino acids. Trimming took 4 bases from V and 5 from J; bases not matched to a gene: 8. Written as DNA, the CDR3 is TGTGCCAGCAGCTCACATCCCGGGACAGGGGAGACCCAGTACTTC. This translates into CASSSHPGTGETQYF. Looking up the rest from reference TRBV7-9 and TRBJ2-5 gives the full variable domain: DTGVSQNPRHKITKRGQNVTFRCDPISEHNRLYWYRQTLGQGPEFLTYFQNEAQLEKSRLLSDRFSAERPKGSFSTLEIQRTEQGDSAMYLCASSSHPGTGETQYFGPGTRLLVL.

This clone was detected once. The chain is built from TRBV5-4 and TRBJ2-7; D possibly corresponds to TRBD1 (5 bases). The V end was cut by 2 bases, the J end by 6 bases, with 12 bases between. Germline V gives CDR1 SGHNT, CDR2 YYREEE (reference sequence). The CDR3 consists of 13 residues. In DNA form, the CDR3 reads TGTGCCAGCAGCTTCTCTCAGGGTCCCGAGCAGTACTTC. Residues: CASSFSQGPEQYF.

This chain links TRBV6-6 with TRBJ1-4; possibly TRBD1 for D (5 bases). This CDR3 region has 14 residues. CDR1 is MNHNY and CDR2 is SVGAGI in the germline V gene (reference sequence). Trimming took 2 bases from V and 7 from J, leaving 11 bases between them. CDR3 protein: CASSYGGFGEKLFF. In DNA form, the CDR3 reads TGTGCCAGCAGTTACGGGGGATTCGGTGAAAAACTGTTTTTT.

The V gene is TRBV7-8, the J gene TRBJ2-5; D is unclear. V gave up 1 base and J gave up 0 bases, with 9 bases separating them. The CDR3 sequence is 15 residues long. Germline V gene lookup returns CDR1 SGHVS and CDR2 FQNEAQ. The CDR3 spells CASSLERRYQETQYF. The CDR3 DNA reads TGTGCCAGCAGCTTAGAACGGCGGTACCAAGAGACCCAGTACTTC.